The entry below describes one T cell receptor beta chain. The data were obtained in a study of T cells expressing NK-cell markers. The CDR3 contains 13 residues. The germline V gene has CDR1 SQVTM and CDR2 ANQGSEA. From the 5' RACE reads, TCRdb lists one entry per CDR3 protein and no DNA. The sample totals 200,000 to 300,000 distinct CDR3 sequences. This sequence originates from a man aged 18 to 29 in good health. The chain links TRBV29-1 to TRBJ2-5; absent DNA, TCRdb's TRBD2 call cannot be checked. The sample consisted of blood T cells: a sorted CD56 or NKG2C T cell subset, CD4+ or CD8+ T cells, or bulk PBMC T cells (not recorded which). CDR3 amino acids: CSVVRLAEETQYF.